A single sample gave rise to the 4 T cell receptor beta chains below, sequenced in a study of PD-L1 blockade in urothelial cancer (dated by TCRdb to about 2017). Libraries came from the immunoSEQ multiplex PCR assay. As stored in TCRdb, this immuneACCESS dataset retains in-frame rearrangements with V and J assigned. A fraction of the clones does not appear; measured against another copy, unresolved V genes explain less than half of the discrepancy, and the remainder lacks a known reason. Present in this sample are fewer than 50,000 clones, 91% of which were seen just once. Jointly, the top ten make up 5.5% to 8% of the sample. The time point label of this sample denotes: peripheral blood 6 weeks after treatment start. The sequenced sample was PBMCs, obtained around atezolizumab (anti-PD-L1) treatment. All receptors come from an older man with urothelial cancer.

The CDR3: CASSPNRREKKHF. Here the CDR3 DNA reads TGTGCCAGTAGTCCGAACCGCCGGGAGAAAAAGCATTTT. This rearrangement joins TRBV19 to TRBJ1-5; D gene ambiguous. Trimming stripped 5 bases from V and 14 bases from J, with 19 bases between. The V gene's germline CDR1 is LNHDA and CDR2 SQIVND (reference sequence). CDR3 length: 13 amino acids. Together with reference TRBV19 and TRBJ1-5, the CDR3 gives the full variable domain: DGGITQSPKYLFRKEGQNVTLSCEQNLNHDAMYWYRQDPGQGLRLIYYSQIVNDFQKGDIAEGYSVSREKKESFPLTVTSAQKNPTAFYLCASSPNRREKKHFGDGTRLSIL.

The chain links TRBV28 to TRBJ2-2; D might be TRBD2 (6 bases). Trimming took 1 base from V and 2 from J, leaving 23 bases between them. This CDR3 contains 20 residues. CDR1 and CDR2 (germline): MDHEN, SYDVKM. CDR3 in amino acids: CASSLLLDSVTTSNTGELFF. In DNA, the CDR3 is TGTGCCAGCAGTTTATTATTGGACTCCGTAACCACTAGCAACACCGGGGAGCTGTTTTTT.

The V gene is TRBV27, the J gene TRBJ1-1; perhaps TRBD1 as D (6 bases). Trimming took 2 bases from V and 6 from J, leaving 13 bases between them. CDR3 length equals 14 residues. Germline CDR1 MNHEY, CDR2 SMNVEV (reference sequence). The CDR3 spells CASSLAQGGPEAFF. The CDR3 coding sequence is TGTGCCAGCAGTTTAGCACAGGGTGGGCCTGAAGCTTTCTTT.

This sequence joins TRBV5-4 and TRBJ2-2; 8 positions match TRBD1. The CDR3 contains 15 residues. The V and J ends lost 0 bases and 6 bases, in that order; junction bases with no gene match: 4. Germline lookup yields CDR1 SGHNT and CDR2 YYREEE (reference sequence). CDR3 in amino acids: CASSLVVRGPGELFF. CDR3 sequence (DNA): TGTGCCAGCAGCTTGGTTGTCAGGGGGCCCGGGGAGCTGTTTTTT.